This TCR beta chain was recorded in a study of control samples from healthy donors and cancer patients. Produced via immunoSEQ multiplex PCR; TCRdb's table is partial and in-frame only. This sample has 400,000 to 500,000 clones, with approximately 90% found just once. The source of this sequence is a man aged 40-49 years with head and neck cancer. Sequencing was performed on PBMCs.

The CDR3 loop is CASSVVPQGGGTQYF. The DNA of the CDR3 is TGTGCCAGCAGCGTAGTCCCCCAGGGGGGAGGTACGCAGTATTTT. This rearrangement joins TRBV9 to TRBJ2-3; D is possibly TRBD1 (7 bases). The CDR3 loop spans 15 amino acids. Deletions cut 0 bases from V and 8 bases from J, with 16 bases between. The V gene's germline CDR1 is SGDLS and CDR2 YYNGEE.